One sample yielded the 6 T cell receptor beta chains listed below, sequenced in a study of T cells in Graves' hyperthyroidism and ophthalmopathy (dated by TCRdb to about 2019). Libraries were prepared through multiplex PCR. The instrument was an Illumina HiSeq 2000. Amplification of TCR beta CDR3 regions was carried out from RNA transcripts. The first round of RT-PCR for the TCR CDR3 was performed with the HTBI primer set and the Qiagen OneStep RT-PCR kit. TCRdb trimmed public reads at Q25 via fastp, called clones via MiXCR and kept in-frame beta chains. Identical CDR3 proteins give one entry, which carries the most common genes and DNA. For this sample there are fewer than 500,000 distinct CDR3 sequences; around 15% appear just once. The ten biggest clones cover 20% of the sample. The sample taken for sequencing was blood. The receptors stem from a woman aged 25-40 years with Graves' ophthalmopathy.

This clonotype was counted many times. A read error may be the cause here, since a much bigger clone is one base away. CDR3 DNA sequence: TGTGCCAGCAGCCCGGGGGTGGATACGCAGTATTTT. It encodes CASSPGVDTQYF. The genes are TRBV9 and TRBJ2-3, with a tentative D call TRBD2 (6 bases). The V end lost 4 bases, the J end lost 6 bases, and 9 bases lay between the germline ends. The CDR3 loop spans 12 amino acids. The germline gives CDR1 SGDLS, CDR2 YYNGEE.

This clonotype was detected many times. The gene calls are TRBV12-3 or TRBV12-4 and TRBJ1-2; TRBD1 agrees at 8 bases. The ends lost 4 bases at V and 4 bases at J; junction bases unmatched: 5. The CDR3 runs 14 residues. The CDR3 is CASSWVGTGYGYTF. The CDR3 DNA sequence: TGTGCCAGCAGTTGGGTGGGGACAGGCTATGGCTACACCTTC.

V usage is TRBV14 and J usage is TRBJ2-6; 8 bases match TRBD1. This CDR3 is built from 16 residues. J gave up 2 bases and V 8 bases, and 8 bases lay outside the gene matches. Per the germline V gene, CDR1 is SGHDN and CDR2 is FVKESK. The CDR3 DNA reads as TGTGCCAGCCGTGGACAGGGTCTGGCTGGGGCCAACGTCCTGACTTTC. This encodes CASRGQGLAGANVLTF.

Comment on this clonotype: This may be a read error: a much more frequent sequence differs by one nucleotide. This chain uses TRBV13 with TRBJ2-7; TRBD2 matches at 7 bases. Germline V gives CDR1 PRHDT, CDR2 FYEKMQ (reference sequence). The CDR3 contains 16 residues. CDR3 DNA: TGTGCCGGCAGCTTAGGCATGGGGGGGTTAAACTACGAGCAGTACTTC. Translating it yields CAGSLGMGGLNYEQYF.

This clonotype was recorded many times. The gene calls are TRBV14 and TRBJ1-5, with D unresolved. Trimming pared 0 bases from V and 9 bases from J, leaving 15 bases between. Germline CDR1 SGHDN, CDR2 FVKESK. This CDR3 contains 15 residues. CDR3 residues: CASSQDRSGLRPQHF. CDR3 DNA sequence: TGTGCCAGCAGCCAAGATCGGTCAGGCCTCAGGCCCCAGCATTTT.

This clonotype was counted only a few times. V gene TRBV29-1 combines with J gene TRBJ2-5, with 11 bases matching TRBD2. Germline CDR1 SQVTM, CDR2 ANQGSEA. This CDR3 has 14 residues. V gave up 7 bases and J gave up 4 bases; unmatched junction bases: 8. CDR3 amino acids: CSADSGGAGETQYF. CDR3 in DNA: TGCAGCGCCGATAGCGGGGGGGCTGGAGAGACCCAGTACTTC. Full variable domain (missing parts from reference TRBV29-1 and TRBJ2-5): SAVISQKPSRDICQRGTSLTIQCQVDSQVTMMFWYRQQPGQSLTLIATANQGSEATYESGFVIDKFPISRPNLTFSTLTVSNMSPEDSSIYLCSADSGGAGETQYFGPGTRLLVL.